Below are 21 T cell receptor beta chains sequenced from a single sample in a study of T cell responses to AZD1222 COVID-19 vaccine. TCRdb keeps only in-frame clones here, not all; method: immunoSEQ multiplex PCR. The data show 100,000 to 150,000 clones, with over 75% seen just once and about 7.9% held by the top ten. Source: peripheral blood, taken on day 0 of AZD1222 vaccination. The receptors originated from an adult in good health.

This chain links TRBV5-1 with TRBJ1-4; D gene uncertain. The V gene's germline CDR1 is SGHRS and CDR2 YFSETQ. V lost 4 bases and J 5 bases, leaving 18 bases between the germline ends. CDR3 length: 16 residues. As DNA, the CDR3 is TGCGCCAGCAGCGATTCGGTCGGGCAGTCGAATGAAAAACTGTTTTTT. Translation: CASSDSVGQSNEKLFF.

The chain recombines TRBV7-2 with TRBJ2-3; no clear D gene. The CDR3 spans 12 residues. CDR1 and CDR2 (germline): SGHTA, FQGNSA. V was cut by 4 bases and J by 6 bases, with 8 bases left in between. As DNA, the CDR3 is TGTGCCAGCAGCTCTCTCGCGGATACGCAGTATTTT. Translated: CASSSLADTQYF.

V and J are TRBV25-1 and TRBJ1-2; the match to TRBD1 covers 8 bases. CDR1 and CDR2 (germline): MGHDK, SYGVNS. The CDR3 totals 14 residues. Losses at the gene ends were 6 bases for V and 5 bases for J; bases not matched to a gene: 8. The CDR3 region is CASRTSQGAYGYTF. CDR3 DNA: TGTGCCAGCAGGACGAGTCAGGGGGCTTATGGCTACACCTTC.

This rearrangement joins TRBV24-1 to TRBJ2-1; 9 nucleotides align to TRBD1. This CDR3 region has 19 residues. Germline V gives CDR1 KGHDR, CDR2 SFDVKD. Trimming at V came to 3 bases and at J to 1 base, leaving 12 bases not matched to a gene. The CDR3 sequence: CATSDLKGTGRGSYNEQFF. The DNA of the CDR3 is TGTGCCACCAGTGATCTTAAGGGGACAGGGAGAGGATCCTACAATGAGCAGTTCTTC.

This chain uses TRBV7-9 with TRBJ1-2, with D possibly being TRBD1 (5 bases). The V end was cut by 4 bases, the J end by 4 bases, with 19 bases between. This CDR3 has 16 residues. Germline V CDR1 and CDR2: SEHNR, FQNEAQ (reference sequence). CDR3 nucleotide sequence: TGTGCCAGCAGCTCCCCTTTAGACAGATTGGCCTATGGCTACACCTTC. Translated: CASSSPLDRLAYGYTF.

This clone has a single count. The genes are TRBV4-3 and TRBJ1-6; weak D call: TRBD1 (5 bases). V lost 1 base to trimming and J lost 0 bases, with 13 bases between them. The CDR3 loop spans 18 amino acids. The germline V gene encodes CDR1 LGHNA and CDR2 YSLEER. The CDR3 sequence is CASSQAGTLSSYNSPLHF. CDR3 nucleotides: TGCGCCAGCAGCCAAGCAGGGACCTTGAGCTCCTATAATTCACCCCTCCACTTT.

This chain connects TRBV24-1 to TRBJ2-1; 7 bases match TRBD2. CDR1 is KGHDR and CDR2 is SFDVKD in the germline V gene. Trimming at V came to 11 bases and at J to 7 bases, leaving 16 bases not matched to a gene. The CDR3 consists of 15 residues. CDR3 coding DNA: TGTGCCAGCGACCCGGCGGGGAGGGTGGGGAATGAGCAGTTCTTC. Translated: CASDPAGRVGNEQFF.

The chain uses TRBV28 and TRBJ1-5, with D unclear. The V gene lost 6 bases and the J gene lost 4 bases, with 22 bases spanning the gap. The CDR3 spans 17 residues. Per germline, CDR1 MDHEN and CDR2 SYDVKM. The CDR3 spells CASRPRPGLAGNQPQHF. CDR3 in DNA: TGTGCCAGCAGACCCAGACCGGGCCTGGCGGGGAATCAGCCCCAGCATTTT.

This clone was found a few times. This chain links TRBV18 with TRBJ2-7, with 7 bases fitting TRBD1. V lost 2 bases, J lost 1 base, and 8 bases stayed unmatched. CDR1 and CDR2 (germline): KGHSH, LQKENI. This CDR3 has 16 amino acids. CDR3 nucleotide sequence: TGTGCCAGCTCACCAAGCTCACAGGGGTGGTCCTACGAGCAGTACTTC. Protein sequence: CASSPSSQGWSYEQYF.

This clone was observed a single time. The rearrangement links TRBV6-2 or TRBV6-3 to TRBJ1-4, with TRBD1 matching over 8 bases. The ends lost 5 bases at V and 8 bases at J; junction bases unmatched: 7. The CDR3 runs to 14 residues. CDR1 and CDR2 (germline): MNHEY, SVGEGT. CDR3 residues: CASSTGQGGEKLFF. The CDR3 DNA is TGTGCCAGCAGTACCGGACAGGGCGGAGAAAAACTGTTTTTT.

V is TRBV19 and J is TRBJ1-4; TRBD1 might be the D (5 bases). CDR1 LNHDA and CDR2 SQIVND come from the germline V gene (reference sequence). The V gene lost 5 bases and the J gene lost 3 bases, with 10 bases spanning the gap. The CDR3 covers 14 residues. In DNA form, the CDR3 reads TGTGCCAGTAGTGGCGGGGGGGCTAATGAAAAACTGTTTTTT. This encodes CASSGGGANEKLFF.

This sequence joins TRBV7-8 and TRBJ1-1, with TRBD1 identical over 9 bases. J lost 0 bases, V lost 5 bases, and 4 bases had no gene match. The CDR3 has 15 amino acids. Per germline, CDR1 SGHVS and CDR2 FQNEAQ. In DNA form, the CDR3 reads TGTGCCAGCAGCCCCACAGGGGGCCTGAACACTGAAGCTTTCTTT. As protein: CASSPTGGLNTEAFF.

The rearrangement joins TRBV19 to TRBJ2-3, with 10 bases matching TRBD1. After removal of 6 bases from V and 5 bases from J, the junction contained 8 bases not matched to a gene. Per the germline V gene, CDR1 is LNHDA and CDR2 is SQIVND (reference sequence). The CDR3 totals 15 residues. This CDR3 is CASRRQGARIDTQYF. The CDR3 nucleotides read TGTGCCAGTAGGCGACAGGGGGCGCGGATAGATACGCAGTATTTT. The complete variable domain, with remaining parts taken from reference TRBV19 and TRBJ2-3, reads DGGITQSPKYLFRKEGQNVTLSCEQNLNHDAMYWYRQDPGQGLRLIYYSQIVNDFQKGDIAEGYSVSREKKESFPLTVTSAQKNPTAFYLCASRRQGARIDTQYFGPGTRLTVL.

The CDR3 DNA follows: TGCGCCAGCAGCTTGGCCCTCGGGGGGATCAACTACGAGCAGTACTTC. Its translation is CASSLALGGINYEQYF. The V gene is TRBV5-1, the J gene TRBJ2-7; TRBD2 agrees at 7 bases. This CDR3 is built from 16 residues. The trim removed 0 bases at V and 3 bases at J, leaving 9 bases unmatched. CDR1 is SGHRS, CDR2 YFSETQ, per germline.

The rearrangement links TRBV6-5 to TRBJ2-3, with a tentative D call TRBD2 (5 bases). V lost 0 bases and J lost 1, with 5 bases in between. Germline V lookup: CDR1 MNHEY, CDR2 SVGAGI. This CDR3 comprises 14 residues. CDR3 region: CASSYSRGTDTQYF. The CDR3 DNA sequence: TGTGCCAGCAGTTACTCGAGGGGCACAGATACGCAGTATTTT.

This clone showed up just once. The chain couples TRBV7-9 to TRBJ2-2, with D tentatively TRBD2 (6 bases). This CDR3 is built from 12 residues. Germline CDR1 is SEHNR and CDR2 is FQNEAQ (reference sequence). V was cut by 5 bases and J by 7 bases, with 8 bases left in between. The CDR3 nucleotides read TGTGCCAGCAGCCGGGGAGGCGGGGAGCTGTTTTTT. Its translation is CASSRGGGELFF.

This clone was detected only once. This chain joins TRBV15 and TRBJ2-7, with TRBD1 as a possible D gene (6 bases). From germline, CDR1 is LNHNV and CDR2 YYDKDF (reference sequence). The CDR3 extends over 16 amino acids. V lost 0 bases and J lost 6, with 18 bases in between. The CDR3 protein is CATSREQGPSLGEQYF. CDR3 nucleotides: TGTGCCACCAGCAGAGAGCAGGGGCCCAGCCTGGGCGAGCAGTACTTC.

The CDR3 DNA is TGTGCCAGCAGCCCACGGGGAAACAAAAACACTGAAGCTTTCTTT. Encoded protein: CASSPRGNKNTEAFF. This chain connects TRBV7-9 to TRBJ1-1; D is ambiguous. The CDR3 runs to 15 residues. V was clipped by 5 bases and J by 2 bases, with 15 bases between them. Germline CDR1 reads SEHNR; CDR2 reads FQNEAQ (reference sequence).

Here the CDR3 reads CASSQTRTVNEKLFF. CDR3 coding DNA: TGTGCCAGCAGTCAAACTCGGACAGTTAATGAAAAACTGTTTTTT. This chain connects TRBV27 to TRBJ1-4, with D maybe TRBD1 (6 bases). Germline V CDR1 and CDR2: MNHEY, SMNVEV (reference sequence). The germline V and J ends were trimmed by 5 bases and 4 bases, with 14 bases remaining between them. This CDR3 is 15 amino acids long. Full variable domain (rest looked up from reference TRBV27 and TRBJ1-4): EAQVTQNPRYLITVTGKKLTVTCSQNMNHEYMSWYRQDPGLGLRQIYYSMNVEVTDKGDVPEGYKVSRKEKRNFPLILESPSPNQTSLYFCASSQTRTVNEKLFFGSGTQLSVL.

This clone has just one count. J is TRBJ2-5 and V is TRBV2; tentatively, D is TRBD1 (5 bases). With 3 bases removed from V and 8 bases from J, the gap between germline ends came to 16 bases. Germline loops: CDR1 SNHLY, CDR2 FYNNEI. The CDR3 sequence is 14 residues long. The CDR3 DNA follows: TGTGCCAGCAGTGAGGCTGGTCAGTGGGGCACCCAGTACTTC. As protein: CASSEAGQWGTQYF.

The chain combines TRBV5-1 with TRBJ2-5; TRBD2 agrees at 11 bases. CDR1 and CDR2 (germline): SGHRS, YFSETQ. CDR3 length: 17 residues. Trimming cost V 4 bases and J 6 bases; bases outside gene matches: 14. This CDR3 reads CASSPLNSGGAKKTQYF. CDR3 DNA sequence: TGCGCCAGCAGCCCCCTAAATAGCGGGGGGGCCAAAAAGACCCAGTACTTC.